This T cell receptor beta chain derives from a study of cytomegalovirus exposure and HLA in healthy donors. Notes on the study in general: In a later analysis, across HLA loci, associated TCR counts were highest for DRB1, lowest for HLA-C. Reports indicate that TCR beta sequences accurately predicted the HLA-A and HLA-B alleles of most subjects.

Worth noting for this clone: Its antigen is unidentified.

The CDR3 contains 15 residues. Germline V gene lookup returns CDR1 MNHEY and CDR2 SVGAGI. V gave up 6 bases and J gave up 4 bases; unmatched junction bases: 10. 60 Vbeta and 13 Jbeta primers were used in PCR. In the original workflow: Approximately 78 million unique TCR beta chains, around 10 million of them shared, were counted by a later analysis. Libraries were prepared by immunoSEQ multiplex PCR; TCRdb keeps only in-frame clonotypes and omits some of them. V and J calls and clone size follow that table, whereas D and trimming were derived from the DNA. The data hold 150,000 or so clones, with around three quarters observed a single time.

The genes are TRBV6-5 and TRBJ2-3; 7 bases match TRBD2. The sequencing input was PBMCs. This TCR derives from a woman between 35 and 50 years old in good health and CMV-seronegative. This CDR3 is CASSWGGVGADTQYF. CDR3 nucleotides: TGTGCCAGCAGCTGGGGGGGAGTAGGGGCAGATACGCAGTATTTT.